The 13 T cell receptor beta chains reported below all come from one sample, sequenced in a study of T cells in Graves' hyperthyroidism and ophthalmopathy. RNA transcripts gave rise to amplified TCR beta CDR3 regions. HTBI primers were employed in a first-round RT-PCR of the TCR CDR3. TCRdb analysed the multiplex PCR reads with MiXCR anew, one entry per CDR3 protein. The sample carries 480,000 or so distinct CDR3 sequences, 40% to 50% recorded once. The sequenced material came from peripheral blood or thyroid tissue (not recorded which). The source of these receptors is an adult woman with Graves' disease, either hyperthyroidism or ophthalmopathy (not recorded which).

The CDR3 reads CASSQQQGVEETQYF. CDR3 in DNA: TGCGCCAGCAGCCAACAACAGGGGGTCGAAGAGACCCAGTACTTC. The chain is built from TRBV4-3 and TRBJ2-5, with 8 bases that match TRBD1. The CDR3 loop spans 15 amino acids. Germline CDR1 is LGHNA and CDR2 is YSLEER. Trimming removed 2 bases from V and 3 bases from J; junction bases left unmatched: 5.

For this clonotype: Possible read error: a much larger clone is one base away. CDR3 DNA: TGTGCCAGCAGCTTGGGGATCTCTGGGGGAAACACCATATATTTT. Translating gives CASSLGISGGNTIYF. The V and J genes are TRBV5-5 and TRBJ1-3; D uncertain. V lost 0 bases to trimming and J lost 4 bases, with 11 bases between them. Germline CDR1 and CDR2: SGHKS and YYEKEE (reference sequence). CDR3 length equals 15 residues.

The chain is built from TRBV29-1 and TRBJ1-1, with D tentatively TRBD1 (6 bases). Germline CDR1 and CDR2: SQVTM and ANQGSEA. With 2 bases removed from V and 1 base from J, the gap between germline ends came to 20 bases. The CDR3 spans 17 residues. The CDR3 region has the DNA TGCAGCGTTGAATATCAACGGGGGGCGATTCCGAACACTGAAGCTTTCTTT. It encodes CSVEYQRGAIPNTEAFF.

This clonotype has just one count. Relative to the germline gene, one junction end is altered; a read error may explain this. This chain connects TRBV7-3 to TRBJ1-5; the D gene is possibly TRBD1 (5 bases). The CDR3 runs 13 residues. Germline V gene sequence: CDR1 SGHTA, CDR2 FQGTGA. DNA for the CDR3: TGCGCCAGCGGCCGGGACGACAATCAGCCCCAGCATTTT. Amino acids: CASGRDDNQPQHF.

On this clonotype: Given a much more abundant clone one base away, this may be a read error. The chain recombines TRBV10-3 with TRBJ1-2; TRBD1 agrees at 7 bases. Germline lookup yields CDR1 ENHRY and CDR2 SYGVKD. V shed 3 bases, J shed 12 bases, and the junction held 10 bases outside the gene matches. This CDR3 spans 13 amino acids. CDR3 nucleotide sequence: TGTGCCATCAGTGAAACCCTCACAGGGGTACACACCTTC. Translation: CAISETLTGVHTF.

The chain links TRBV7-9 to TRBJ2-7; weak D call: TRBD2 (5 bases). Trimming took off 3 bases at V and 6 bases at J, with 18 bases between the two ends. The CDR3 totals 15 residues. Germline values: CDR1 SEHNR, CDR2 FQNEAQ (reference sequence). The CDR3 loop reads CASSLISSGIGEQYF. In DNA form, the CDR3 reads TGTGCCAGCAGCTTGATTTCGTCGGGGATCGGCGAGCAGTACTTC. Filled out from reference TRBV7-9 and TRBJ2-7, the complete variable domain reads DTGVSQNPRHKITKRGQNVTFRCDPISEHNRLYWYRQTLGQGPEFLTYFQNEAQLEKSRLLSDRFSAERPKGSFSTLEIQRTEQGDSAMYLCASSLISSGIGEQYFGPGTRLTVT.

This chain's CDR3 is CASSLQSTDTQYF. The CDR3 nucleotides read TGTGCCAGCAGCTTACAGAGCACAGATACGCAGTATTTT. The rearrangement links TRBV7-9 to TRBJ2-3; the D is unclear. Trimming took 2 bases from V and 0 from J, leaving 3 bases between them. Germline CDR1 SEHNR, CDR2 FQNEAQ (reference sequence). The CDR3 length is 13 residues.

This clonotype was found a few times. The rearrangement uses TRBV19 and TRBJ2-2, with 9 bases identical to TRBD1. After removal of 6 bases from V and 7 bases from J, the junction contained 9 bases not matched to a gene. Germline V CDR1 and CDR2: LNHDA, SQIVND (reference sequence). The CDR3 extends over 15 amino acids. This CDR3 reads CASSPRTGEIGELFF. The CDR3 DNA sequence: TGTGCCAGTAGCCCCCGGACAGGGGAAATCGGGGAGCTGTTTTTT.

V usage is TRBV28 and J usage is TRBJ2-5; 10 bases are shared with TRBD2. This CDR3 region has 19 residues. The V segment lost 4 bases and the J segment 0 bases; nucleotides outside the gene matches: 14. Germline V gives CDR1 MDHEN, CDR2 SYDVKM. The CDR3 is CASSSPSSGSAGYQETQYF. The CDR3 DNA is TGTGCCAGCAGTTCCCCCTCTAGCGGGAGCGCAGGGTACCAAGAGACCCAGTACTTC.

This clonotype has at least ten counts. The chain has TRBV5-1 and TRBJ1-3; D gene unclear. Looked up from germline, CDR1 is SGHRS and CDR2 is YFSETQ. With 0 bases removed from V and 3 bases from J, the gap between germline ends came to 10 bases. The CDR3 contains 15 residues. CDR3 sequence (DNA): TGCGCCAGCAGCTTGGCCGCCCGCGGTGGAAACACCATATATTTT. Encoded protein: CASSLAARGGNTIYF.

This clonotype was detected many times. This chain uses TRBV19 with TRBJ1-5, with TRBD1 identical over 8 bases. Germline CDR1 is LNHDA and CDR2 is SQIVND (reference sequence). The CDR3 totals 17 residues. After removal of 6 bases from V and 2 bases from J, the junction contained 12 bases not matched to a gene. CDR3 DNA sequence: TGTGCCAGTAGCCCCGGACAGGGACTTAGGGGCAATCAGCCCCAGCATTTT. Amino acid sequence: CASSPGQGLRGNQPQHF. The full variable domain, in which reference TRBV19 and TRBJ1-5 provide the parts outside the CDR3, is DGGITQSPKYLFRKEGQNVTLSCEQNLNHDAMYWYRQDPGQGLRLIYYSQIVNDFQKGDIAEGYSVSREKKESFPLTVTSAQKNPTAFYLCASSPGQGLRGNQPQHFGDGTRLSIL.

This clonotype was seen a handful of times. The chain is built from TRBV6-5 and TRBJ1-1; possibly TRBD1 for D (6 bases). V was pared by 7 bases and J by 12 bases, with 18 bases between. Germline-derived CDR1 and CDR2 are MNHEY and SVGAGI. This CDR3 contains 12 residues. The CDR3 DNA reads TGTGCCAGCACCGGCACACAGGGAAGGTCTTTCTTT. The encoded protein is CASTGTQGRSFF.

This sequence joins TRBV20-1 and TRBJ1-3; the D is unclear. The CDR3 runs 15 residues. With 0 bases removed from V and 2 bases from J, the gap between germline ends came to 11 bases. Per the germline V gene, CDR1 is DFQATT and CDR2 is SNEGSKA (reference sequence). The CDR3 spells CSARDLLGAGNTIYF. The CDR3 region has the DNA TGCAGTGCTAGAGACCTGCTTGGGGCTGGAAACACCATATATTTT.